This TCR beta chain was profiled in a study of blood T cell repertoires in COVID-19. Turning to the study itself: Samples of COVID-19 (acute and convalescent) were obtained from the United States, Italy and Spain. From T cells, B-cell-depleted T cells, or PBMCs came the material, which was cDNA or gDNA.

From germline, CDR1 is LNHDA and CDR2 SQIVND (reference sequence). The length of the CDR3 is 14 residues. The V gene lost 6 bases and the J gene lost 4 bases, with 15 bases spanning the gap. The table came from immunoSEQ multiplex PCR; TCRdb's copy has only in-frame clones and leaves some out. The sample carries approximately 130,000 clones, around 77% recorded once. The V call is TRBV19, the J call TRBJ1-1; D call uncertain. Material: peripheral blood. This receptor was obtained from a human donor in a cohort sampled during active COVID-19. The CDR3 reads CASRYPTETTEAFF. CDR3 coding DNA: TGTGCCAGTAGATACCCAACAGAAACCACTGAAGCTTTCTTT.